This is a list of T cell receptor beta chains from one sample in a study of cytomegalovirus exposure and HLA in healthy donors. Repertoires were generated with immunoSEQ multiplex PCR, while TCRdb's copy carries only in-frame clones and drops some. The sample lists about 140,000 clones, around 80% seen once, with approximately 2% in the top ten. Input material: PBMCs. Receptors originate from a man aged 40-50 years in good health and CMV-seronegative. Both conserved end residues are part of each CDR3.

CDR3aa: CASSPQPGNQETQYF
v_gene: TRBV5-1
j_gene: TRBJ2-5

CDR3aa: CASSFSGRGNEQFF
v_gene: TRBV10-1
j_gene: TRBJ2-1

CDR3aa: CASSVTGEGNTIYF
v_gene: TRBV5-1
j_gene: TRBJ1-3

CDR3aa: CASGLEGTVLGHF
v_gene: TRBV12-5
j_gene: TRBJ1-5

CDR3aa: CASKSGKIATDTQYF
v_gene: TRBV19
j_gene: TRBJ2-3

CDR3aa: CASSPREPSYEQYF
v_gene: TRBV27
j_gene: TRBJ2-7

CDR3aa: CASSFSGRGDEQYF
v_gene: TRBV28
j_gene: TRBJ2-7

CDR3aa: CASSSGTGGYEQYF
v_gene: TRBV14
j_gene: TRBJ2-7

CDR3aa: CASSPWGGDTGELFF
v_gene: TRBV5-1
j_gene: TRBJ2-2

CDR3aa: CASSRAYEQYF
v_gene: TRBV2
j_gene: TRBJ2-7

CDR3aa: CASSFPSPRGEAFF
v_gene: TRBV28
j_gene: TRBJ1-1

CDR3aa: CASSQGTASSYEQYF
v_gene: TRBV7-9
j_gene: NA

CDR3aa: CASSPGQGEVAGELFF
v_gene: TRBV11-3
j_gene: TRBJ2-2

CDR3aa: CASSPTPRDSFNSPLHF
v_gene: TRBV19
j_gene: TRBJ1-6